The rows below give T cell receptor beta chains drawn from one sample of a study of blood T cell repertoires in COVID-19. TCRdb keeps only in-frame clones here, not all; method: immunoSEQ multiplex PCR. Of about 98,000 clones detected, more than 85% appear once; the ten largest clones hold 4% to 4.5%. Sequencing was done on a sample of peripheral blood. These receptors came from a man younger than 35 with acute or convalescent COVID-19. Both conserved end residues are part of each CDR3. Fields, in order: clone size, J gene, V gene, D gene, CDR3 protein, CDR3 DNA. A D gene is named only where the DNA matches it firmly. Clone size appears in some rows only: once, few, many, or a class for an expanded clone.

clone size: once
J gene: TRBJ2-5
V gene: TRBV12-5
D gene: -
CDR3 protein: CASGLLNRQETQYF
CDR3 DNA: TGTGCTAGTGGTTTGCTAAACAGACAAGAGACCCAGTACTTC

clone size: -
J gene: TRBJ2-6
V gene: TRBV11-2
D gene: TRBD1
CDR3 protein: CASSFTGVAPGANVLTF
CDR3 DNA: TGTGCCAGCAGCTTTACAGGGGTGGCCCCTGGGGCCAACGTCCTGACTTTC

clone size: once
J gene: TRBJ1-1
V gene: TRBV3-1/TRBV3-2
D gene: TRBD1
CDR3 protein: CASSPTGMVTEAFF
CDR3 DNA: TGTGCCAGCAGCCCGACAGGGATGGTCACTGAAGCTTTCTTT

clone size: -
J gene: TRBJ1-2
V gene: TRBV30
D gene: -
CDR3 protein: CAWRGLYGYTF
CDR3 DNA: TGTGCCTGGAGGGGACTCTATGGCTACACCTTC

clone size: -
J gene: TRBJ1-1
V gene: TRBV10-3
D gene: TRBD1
CDR3 protein: CATGGGLGQGKLNTEAFF
CDR3 DNA: TGTGCCACTGGGGGGGGGCTAGGACAGGGCAAATTGAACACTGAAGCTTTCTTT

clone size: -
J gene: TRBJ2-2
V gene: TRBV24-1
D gene: -
CDR3 protein: CATSDLDSSPDTGELFF
CDR3 DNA: TGTGCCACCAGTGATCTTGACTCCTCACCGGACACCGGGGAGCTGTTTTTT

clone size: once
J gene: TRBJ1-2
V gene: TRBV5-1
D gene: TRBD1
CDR3 protein: CASSLEGQPYGYTF
CDR3 DNA: TGCGCCAGCAGCTTGGAGGGACAGCCCTATGGCTACACCTTC

clone size: -
J gene: TRBJ2-1
V gene: TRBV30
D gene: TRBD2
CDR3 protein: CAWSFSGSWDNEQFF
CDR3 DNA: TGTGCCTGGAGTTTTAGCGGGAGCTGGGACAATGAGCAGTTCTTC

clone size: -
J gene: TRBJ1-5
V gene: TRBV13
D gene: -
CDR3 protein: CASSLAGGPQHF
CDR3 DNA: TGTGCCAGCAGCTTAGCAGGAGGGCCCCAGCATTTT

clone size: -
J gene: TRBJ2-3
V gene: TRBV7-9
D gene: -
CDR3 protein: CASSLQGFDTQYF
CDR3 DNA: TGTGCCAGCAGCCTACAGGGCTTTGATACGCAGTATTTT

clone size: -
J gene: TRBJ1-3
V gene: TRBV7-9
D gene: -
CDR3 protein: CASSLGGSGGNTIYF
CDR3 DNA: TGTGCCAGCAGCTTGGGCGGCTCGGGGGGAAACACCATATATTTT

clone size: once
J gene: TRBJ1-1
V gene: TRBV6-5
D gene: -
CDR3 protein: CASSSTGKGNTEAFF
CDR3 DNA: TGTGCCAGCAGTTCTACAGGGAAAGGGAACACTGAAGCTTTCTTT

clone size: -
J gene: TRBJ2-3
V gene: TRBV2
D gene: TRBD1
CDR3 protein: CASSEAVSGGGTDTQYF
CDR3 DNA: TGTGCCAGCAGTGAAGCGGTATCAGGGGGTGGCACAGATACGCAGTATTTT

clone size: -
J gene: TRBJ2-7
V gene: TRBV5-8
D gene: -
CDR3 protein: CASSLLGPSYEQYF
CDR3 DNA: TGTGCCAGCAGCTTGTTGGGGCCATCCTACGAGCAGTACTTC

clone size: -
J gene: TRBJ2-1
V gene: TRBV19
D gene: TRBD2
CDR3 protein: CASSEREFVEQFF
CDR3 DNA: TGTGCCAGTAGTGAGCGGGAGTTTGTTGAGCAGTTCTTC

clone size: -
J gene: TRBJ1-6
V gene: TRBV6-5
D gene: TRBD1
CDR3 protein: CASSSTGLISPLHF
CDR3 DNA: TGTGCCAGCAGCTCGACAGGGCTTATTTCACCCCTCCACTTT

clone size: -
J gene: TRBJ1-6
V gene: TRBV5-1
D gene: TRBD1
CDR3 protein: CASRPVEGAHSPLHF
CDR3 DNA: TGCGCCAGCAGACCGGTTGAGGGGGCTCATTCACCCCTCCACTTT

clone size: few
J gene: TRBJ2-7
V gene: TRBV5-5
D gene: -
CDR3 protein: CASSFYFERGIPYEQYF
CDR3 DNA: TGTGCCAGCAGCTTCTACTTCGAACGGGGAATTCCCTACGAGCAGTACTTC

clone size: -
J gene: TRBJ2-6
V gene: TRBV19
D gene: -
CDR3 protein: CASSIEFSSGANVLTF
CDR3 DNA: TGTGCCAGTAGTATAGAGTTCTCCTCTGGGGCCAACGTCCTGACTTTC

clone size: -
J gene: TRBJ2-7
V gene: TRBV7-8
D gene: TRBD2
CDR3 protein: CASSSHPGGSGGREQYF
CDR3 DNA: TGTGCCAGCAGCTCGCACCCGGGAGGTAGCGGGGGTCGCGAGCAGTACTTC

clone size: -
J gene: TRBJ1-1
V gene: TRBV29-1
D gene: TRBD1
CDR3 protein: CSVGRDRDTEAFF
CDR3 DNA: TGCAGCGTTGGTCGGGACAGGGACACTGAAGCTTTCTTT

clone size: -
J gene: TRBJ2-7
V gene: TRBV6-5
D gene: -
CDR3 protein: CASSRTASYEQYF
CDR3 DNA: TGTGCCAGCAGTCGGACAGCCTCATACGAGCAGTACTTC

clone size: -
J gene: TRBJ1-2
V gene: TRBV3-1/TRBV3-2
D gene: TRBD1
CDR3 protein: CASSQGYRGAGGYTF
CDR3 DNA: TGTGCCAGCAGCCAAGGGTACAGGGGGGCAGGGGGCTACACCTTC

clone size: -
J gene: TRBJ2-1
V gene: TRBV11-3
D gene: -
CDR3 protein: CASSLTVNEQFF
CDR3 DNA: TGTGCCAGCAGCCTGACAGTGAATGAGCAGTTCTTC

clone size: -
J gene: TRBJ1-2
V gene: TRBV5-1
D gene: -
CDR3 protein: CASSLEVGGGNGYTF
CDR3 DNA: TGCGCCAGCAGCTTGGAAGTCGGGGGTGGAAATGGCTACACCTTC

clone size: -
J gene: TRBJ2-4
V gene: TRBV9
D gene: -
CDR3 protein: CASSVDLAKNIQYF
CDR3 DNA: TGTGCCAGCAGCGTAGATCTAGCCAAAAACATTCAGTACTTC

clone size: -
J gene: TRBJ1-3
V gene: TRBV14
D gene: -
CDR3 protein: CASSQGSGGSGNTIYF
CDR3 DNA: TGTGCCAGCAGCCAAGGCAGCGGGGGCTCTGGAAACACCATATATTTT

clone size: -
J gene: TRBJ1-5
V gene: TRBV2
D gene: -
CDR3 protein: CASRNRLEPQHF
CDR3 DNA: TGTGCCAGCAGGAACAGGCTGGAGCCCCAGCATTTT

clone size: -
J gene: TRBJ2-3
V gene: TRBV24-1
D gene: -
CDR3 protein: CATSDSGPSRGTQYF
CDR3 DNA: TGTGCCACCAGTGATTCCGGACCCAGTCGGGGTACGCAGTATTTT

clone size: -
J gene: TRBJ2-7
V gene: TRBV19
D gene: -
CDR3 protein: CASSIPGQKPYEQYF
CDR3 DNA: TGTGCCAGTAGTATCCCCGGACAGAAACCCTACGAGCAGTACTTC

clone size: few
J gene: TRBJ1-1
V gene: TRBV14
D gene: -
CDR3 protein: CASSPGVKNTEAFF
CDR3 DNA: TGTGCCAGCAGCCCAGGGGTAAAGAACACTGAAGCTTTCTTT

clone size: -
J gene: TRBJ1-2
V gene: TRBV27
D gene: -
CDR3 protein: CASSLWGRKGYTF
CDR3 DNA: TGTGCCAGCAGTTTATGGGGCAGAAAGGGCTACACCTTC

clone size: -
J gene: TRBJ2-5
V gene: TRBV27
D gene: -
CDR3 protein: CASMDRQGAQETQYF
CDR3 DNA: TGTGCCAGCATGGACCGCCAGGGCGCACAAGAGACCCAGTACTTC

clone size: -
J gene: TRBJ2-1
V gene: TRBV18
D gene: TRBD2
CDR3 protein: CASSPRTSGNYNEQFF
CDR3 DNA: TGTGCCAGCTCACCGCGCACTAGCGGGAATTACAATGAGCAGTTCTTC

clone size: -
J gene: TRBJ1-2
V gene: TRBV10-2
D gene: TRBD1
CDR3 protein: CASSGGQGNYGYTF
CDR3 DNA: TGCGCCAGCAGTGGGGGACAGGGAAACTATGGCTACACCTTC

clone size: -
J gene: TRBJ2-1
V gene: TRBV7-6
D gene: TRBD2
CDR3 protein: CASSPSSGYNEQFF
CDR3 DNA: TGTGCCAGCAGCCCGTCTAGCGGCTACAATGAGCAGTTCTTC

clone size: few
J gene: TRBJ1-4
V gene: TRBV5-1
D gene: -
CDR3 protein: CASSLPGVNEKLFF
CDR3 DNA: TGCGCCAGCAGCTTGCCAGGGGTCAATGAAAAACTGTTTTTT

clone size: -
J gene: TRBJ1-5
V gene: TRBV7-2
D gene: -
CDR3 protein: CASSFSEGQPQHF
CDR3 DNA: TGTGCCAGCAGCTTTAGCGAGGGCCAGCCCCAGCATTTT

clone size: -
J gene: TRBJ2-7
V gene: TRBV7-9
D gene: TRBD2
CDR3 protein: CASSFPSGGKYSYEQYF
CDR3 DNA: TGTGCCAGCAGCTTCCCTAGCGGGGGGAAGTACTCCTACGAGCAGTACTTC

clone size: -
J gene: TRBJ2-4
V gene: TRBV30
D gene: -
CDR3 protein: CAWNLGTAGENIQYF
CDR3 DNA: TGTGCCTGGAACCTCGGGACAGCGGGGGAAAACATTCAGTACTTC

clone size: -
J gene: TRBJ2-7
V gene: TRBV2
D gene: TRBD1
CDR3 protein: CASRGYGTGDYEQYF
CDR3 DNA: TGTGCCAGCAGGGGATATGGGACAGGGGACTACGAGCAGTACTTC

clone size: -
J gene: TRBJ1-3
V gene: TRBV7-6
D gene: TRBD1
CDR3 protein: CASSFQPGGSSGNTIYF
CDR3 DNA: TGTGCCAGCAGCTTCCAGCCAGGGGGAAGCTCTGGAAACACCATATATTTT

clone size: -
J gene: TRBJ2-1
V gene: TRBV27
D gene: -
CDR3 protein: CASSLSHIADNEQFF
CDR3 DNA: TGTGCCAGCAGTTTATCCCACATCGCGGACAATGAGCAGTTCTTC

clone size: once
J gene: TRBJ1-3
V gene: TRBV12-3/TRBV12-4
D gene: -
CDR3 protein: CASRAGGGNTIYF
CDR3 DNA: TGTGCCAGCAGGGCGGGGGGTGGAAACACCATATATTTT

clone size: once
J gene: TRBJ1-6
V gene: TRBV13
D gene: -
CDR3 protein: CASSLGHGSPLHF
CDR3 DNA: TGTGCCAGCAGCTTAGGACATGGTTCACCCCTCCACTTT